This TCR beta chain was observed in a study of shared clonotypes between healthy human individuals (TCRdb year 2020). The study in broad terms: The cohort comprised a couple of women and a few men aged 18 to 49 years. For each donor, three plates each were used for CD4 naive and CD4 memory, two plates were used for CD8 naive, and one plate was used for CD8 memory. The study deeply sequenced blood TCR repertoires of five healthy adults to estimate repertoire size and the extent of clonotype sharing between individuals. Different laboratories and diverse techniques were used to prepare libraries and sequence TCR repertoires, to increase sequencing depth and limit assay-specific biases. Leukapheresis yielded between about 0.9 and 8.9 billion PBMCs per donor.

CDR3 length: 17 amino acids, cysteine to phenylalanine. Only the CDR3 region is kept as DNA, spanning 51 bases read in frame from base 1. CDR1 MNHEY and CDR2 SMNVEV were looked up in the germline V gene (reference sequence). The junction shows trimming of 3 bases on V and 7 bases on J, plus 22 bases between the germline ends. Overall results and qualifications from the work: Because the study included only a small number of donors, the genetic and exposure-history diversity represented was limited. Sharing across a handful of donors was observed for 4.5% to 6.5% of naive CD4, over 3% of naive CD8, about 2.5% of memory CD4, and about 0.4% of memory CD8 clonotypes. Based on pairwise subsampling, the degree of clonotype sharing among donors was expected to be affected by sequencing depth. Sampling was limited to blood, and TCR repertoires in tissue likely differ from TCR repertoires in blood. Rarefaction of sorted-subset datasets indicated incomplete sequencing despite the large sequencing depth. Clonotypes shared by all four sorted-subset donors showed higher generation probabilities than non-shared clonotypes. Estimated clonotype richness was generally larger for naive than for memory subsets.

CD8 naive samples were obtained by positive selection for CCR7 among CD45RO-negative cells, yielding a CD45RA+CCR7+ population from which TemRA cells were excluded. Healthy HIV-negative adults with no recently reported acute infections or vaccinations were included as donors. All donors were Caucasian adults living in Nashville, Tennessee, USA. After blood collection by leukapheresis, PBMCs were isolated using Ficoll-Histopaque density gradient centrifugation and then cryopreserved in the vapor phase of liquid nitrogen. Analytical flow cytometry was used to check the purity and quantity of each magnetically sorted T cell population. Each sorted fraction had its genomic DNA isolated and then quantified by UV absorbance on a Nanodrop 2000c. Using the deep immunoSEQ assay, TCR CDR3 regions were amplified from genomic DNA by multiplex PCR. For each cell subset, the extracted genomic DNA was distributed evenly across all wells of several immunoSEQ 96-well plates, and each plate served as one replicate. For sorted subsets, around 200 ng genomic DNA, equal to 25,000 to 35,000 T cell genomes, was loaded into each replicate PCR. Purified libraries were measured with a Qubit 3.0 fluorometer, size-checked on a Bioanalyzer 2100, and measured again with the KAPA Library Quantification kit. A separate single-read 150-cycle Illumina NextSeq 550 flow cell was used to sequence each immunoSEQ 96-well plate. The authors' analysis ran thus. Because only junctional sequences without quality scores were contained in the immunoSEQ output, filtering matching that applied to full-length reads could not be performed. Sequences were annotated with PyIR, a Python wrapper for IgBLAST v1.9, and V/J genes and CDR3 were assigned using IMGT germline references. Reads were filtered out if the reads had weak V/J assignments (E-value above 1e-6), no CDR3, stop codons, out-of-frame junctions, or ambiguous translated residues. V3J clonotypes were defined by identical inferred V gene, J gene, and CDR3 amino acid sequence. To compute the percentage overlap between repertoires, the number of shared unique clonotypes was divided by the size of the smaller repertoire. Richness of each repertoire was evaluated using RTK rarefaction, the Chao1 estimator, and Recon v2.1 estimates of unobserved clonotypes. Generation probabilities for all TCRbeta clonotypes obtained by the gDNA method from several donors were computed using OLGA. The table was pulled from immuneACCESS by TCRdb, which kept in-frame rearrangements only. Such tables lose some clones; where checked, under half of the loss comes from unresolved V genes, and the rest has no known cause. V and J calls and clone size come straight from that table; D and trimming were deduced from the DNA. The sample records around 2.1 million clones, 85% to 95% of which are singletons. The ten largest clones capture under 2% of the sample.

This clone was detected only once. It lacks a known antigen. Base quality data are lacking; no much larger clone is found one base away. This receptor was obtained from a man younger than 35 in good health. Some clones in this sample may be carry-over from other donors' samples. The chain uses TRBV27 and TRBJ2-1; a tentative D match to TRBD2 spans 6 bases. The sample consisted of naive CD8+ T cells from PBMCs. This sample's cell subset or site label indicates: CD45RA+CCR7+. The DNA is TGTGCCAGCAGTTTGGGGGGAATTGGGACCGTACTAAATGAGCAGTTCTTC. Its translation reads: CASSLGGIGTVLNEQFF.